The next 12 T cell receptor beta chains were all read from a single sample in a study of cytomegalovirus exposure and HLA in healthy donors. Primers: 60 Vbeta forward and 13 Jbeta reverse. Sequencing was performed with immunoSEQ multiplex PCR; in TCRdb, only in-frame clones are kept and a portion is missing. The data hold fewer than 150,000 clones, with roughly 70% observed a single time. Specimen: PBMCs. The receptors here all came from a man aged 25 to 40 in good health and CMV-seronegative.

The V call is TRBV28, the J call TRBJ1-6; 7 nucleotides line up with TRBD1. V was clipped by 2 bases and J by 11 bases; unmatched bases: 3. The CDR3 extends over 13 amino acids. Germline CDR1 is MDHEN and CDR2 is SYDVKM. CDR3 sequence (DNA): TGTGCCAGCAGTTTACGACAGGGCACACCCCTCCACTTT. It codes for CASSLRQGTPLHF.

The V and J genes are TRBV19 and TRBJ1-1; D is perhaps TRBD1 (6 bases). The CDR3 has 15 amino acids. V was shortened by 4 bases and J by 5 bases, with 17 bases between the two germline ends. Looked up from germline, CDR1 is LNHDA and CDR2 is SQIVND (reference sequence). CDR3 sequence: CASSKWGLQGTEAFF. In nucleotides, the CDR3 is TGTGCCAGTAGTAAGTGGGGGCTCCAAGGGACTGAAGCTTTCTTT.

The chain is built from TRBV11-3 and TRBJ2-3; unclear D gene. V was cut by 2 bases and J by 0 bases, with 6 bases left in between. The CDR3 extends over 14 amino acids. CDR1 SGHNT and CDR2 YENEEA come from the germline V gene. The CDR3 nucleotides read TGTGCCAGCAGCTTAACCGGGAGCACAGATACGCAGTATTTT. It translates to CASSLTGSTDTQYF.

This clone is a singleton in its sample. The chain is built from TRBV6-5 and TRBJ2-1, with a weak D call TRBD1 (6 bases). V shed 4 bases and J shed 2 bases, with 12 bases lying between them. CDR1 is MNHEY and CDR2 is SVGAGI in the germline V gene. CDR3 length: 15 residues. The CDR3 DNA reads TGTGCCAGCAGTTTAGACAGGCCTACCTACAATGAGCAGTTCTTC. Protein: CASSLDRPTYNEQFF.

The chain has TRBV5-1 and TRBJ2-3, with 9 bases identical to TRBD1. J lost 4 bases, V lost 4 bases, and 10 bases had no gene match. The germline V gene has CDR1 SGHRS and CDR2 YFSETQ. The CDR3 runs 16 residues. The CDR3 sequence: CASSPLTGGIPDTQYF. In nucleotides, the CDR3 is TGCGCCAGCAGCCCCCTGACAGGGGGTATCCCAGATACGCAGTATTTT.

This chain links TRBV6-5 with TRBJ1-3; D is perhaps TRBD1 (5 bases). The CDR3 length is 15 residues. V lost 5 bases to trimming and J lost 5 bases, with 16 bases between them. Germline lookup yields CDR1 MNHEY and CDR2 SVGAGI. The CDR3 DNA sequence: TGTGCCAGCAGTATCCAAACAGGTGGAAGAAACACCATATATTTT. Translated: CASSIQTGGRNTIYF.

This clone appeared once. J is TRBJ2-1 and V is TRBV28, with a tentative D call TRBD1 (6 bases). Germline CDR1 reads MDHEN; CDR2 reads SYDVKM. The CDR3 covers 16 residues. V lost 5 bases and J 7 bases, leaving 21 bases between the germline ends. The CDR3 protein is CASSGNRARVLNEQFF. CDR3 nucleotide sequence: TGTGCCAGCAGTGGGAACAGGGCGAGGGTTTTAAATGAGCAGTTCTTC.

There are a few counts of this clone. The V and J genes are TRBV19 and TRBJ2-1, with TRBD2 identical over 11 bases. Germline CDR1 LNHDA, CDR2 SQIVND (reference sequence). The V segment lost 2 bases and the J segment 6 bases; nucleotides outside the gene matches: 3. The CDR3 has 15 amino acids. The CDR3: CASSITSGSPNEQFF. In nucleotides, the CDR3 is TGTGCCAGTAGTATAACTAGCGGGAGCCCCAATGAGCAGTTCTTC.

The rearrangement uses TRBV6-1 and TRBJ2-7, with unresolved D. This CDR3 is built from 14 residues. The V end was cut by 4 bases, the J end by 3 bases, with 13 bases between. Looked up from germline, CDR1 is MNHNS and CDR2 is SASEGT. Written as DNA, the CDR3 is TGTGCCAGCAGTGCCCAGCAGGAATACTACGAGCAGTACTTC. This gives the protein CASSAQQEYYEQYF.

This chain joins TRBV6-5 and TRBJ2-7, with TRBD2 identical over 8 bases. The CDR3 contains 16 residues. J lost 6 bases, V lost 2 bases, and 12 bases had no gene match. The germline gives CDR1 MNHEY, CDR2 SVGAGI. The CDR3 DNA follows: TGTGCCAGCAGTTACATCCAGGGAGAGGGACTAGTCGAGCAGTACTTC. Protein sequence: CASSYIQGEGLVEQYF.

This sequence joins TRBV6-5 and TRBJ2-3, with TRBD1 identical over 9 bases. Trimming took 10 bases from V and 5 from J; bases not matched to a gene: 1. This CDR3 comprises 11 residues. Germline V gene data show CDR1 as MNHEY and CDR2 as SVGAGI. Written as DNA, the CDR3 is TGTGCCACGGACAGGGGAGATACGCAGTATTTT. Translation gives CATDRGDTQYF.

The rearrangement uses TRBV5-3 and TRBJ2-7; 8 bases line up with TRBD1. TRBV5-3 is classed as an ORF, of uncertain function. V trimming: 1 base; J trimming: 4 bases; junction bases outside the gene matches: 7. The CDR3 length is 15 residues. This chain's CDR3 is CARSLKDREEYEQYF. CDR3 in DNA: TGTGCCAGAAGCTTGAAGGACAGGGAGGAGTACGAGCAGTACTTC.